This record looks at one T cell receptor (beta chain) sequence and its context. TCRdb's table, derived via immunoSEQ multiplex PCR, lists solely in-frame clones and lacks some. The table records about 94,000 clones, 75% to 95% of them present only once. The sample is drawn from a study of control samples from healthy donors and cancer patients. Germline CDR1 KGHSH, CDR2 LQKENI. This CDR3 region has 17 residues. The V segment lost 2 bases and the J segment 0 bases; nucleotides outside the gene matches: 8. The sequencing input was blood. The chain has TRBV18 and TRBJ1-1; TRBD1 matches 8 bases. The sequence derives from a woman in her late teens or twenties in good health. The CDR3 loop is CASSPVRGPSMNTEAFF. Written as DNA, the CDR3 is TGTGCCAGCTCACCAGTCAGGGGGCCTTCAATGAACACTGAAGCTTTCTTT.